This T cell receptor beta chain is from a study of blood T cell repertoires in COVID-19. About the research overall: COVID-19 samples from acute and convalescent phases originated in the United States, Italy and Spain. Sources were T cells, B-cell-depleted T cells, or PBMCs; the material itself was cDNA or gDNA.

Deletions cut 4 bases from V and 6 bases from J, with 10 bases between. The CDR3 extends over 12 amino acids. Germline loops: CDR1 SGDLS, CDR2 YYNGEE. Under the authors' procedure: Cell counts per sample came from amplifying reference gene primers. Only in-frame clones appear in the TCRdb table, and some are missing; sequencing was by immunoSEQ multiplex PCR. V and J calls and clone size are copied from that table; D and trimming were computed from the DNA. This sample has about 400,000 clones, with over 75% found just once. Participants were aged roughly 18 to 90 years, lived in under 30 US areas, and enrolled virtually.

Sequencing was carried out using PBMCs or T cells enriched from blood (not recorded which). The receptor's source is a middle-aged woman with acute COVID-19. The chain combines TRBV9 with TRBJ1-1; no clear D gene. As DNA, the CDR3 is TGTGCCAGCAGCCCCGGGTGGGCTGAAGCTTTCTTT. The encoded protein is CASSPGWAEAFF.